This T cell receptor beta chain appears in the sequencing data of a study of blood T cell repertoires in COVID-19 (dated by TCRdb to 2018 to 2020). About the study as a whole: Samples covering the acute and convalescent phases of COVID-19 were provided by collaborators in the United States, Italy and Spain. The material from the prospective study consisted of cDNA or gDNA derived from T cells, B-cell-depleted T cells, or PBMCs. Samples came from the ongoing ImmuneRACE study (first 160 participants) plus 1,254 subjects from 6 global collaborators. Sample metadata almost always included a de-identified subject ID, COVID-19 status, age in years and sex. Subjects who had been exposed to COVID-19, were actively infected with it, or had recovered from it provided the deeply sampled blood TCRbeta repertoires that made up the dataset. Where available, HLA class I and class II types were taken from metadata supplied by the sample provider and were not determined by assay-based typing. The repertoires were released in a freely available public database meant as a resource for research on the immune response to SARS-CoV-2.

Beyond this particular receptor, the publication reports: Clinical and demographic metadata were provided uncurated, with the amount varying by source and participant.

One collaborating source in Seattle enrolled patients during active infection and followed them longitudinally through the course of disease. Collaborating institutions collected whole blood in K2EDTA tubes following their own protocols. Collaborator samples were shipped for TCRbeta analysis as frozen whole blood, isolated PBMCs, or DNA extracted from either sample type. Of note for this clone: The antigen it binds to is not known. No much larger clone exists at a distance of one base, and base qualities are not known.

Counted from cysteine to phenylalanine, this CDR3 has 14 amino acids. Only CDR3 DNA remains: 42 bases, in frame from the first base. The germline V gene sets CDR1 to SNHLY and CDR2 to FYNNEI. For this chain, trimming is 3 bases at the V end and 5 bases at the J end, and the number of junction bases without a gene match is 5. TCRbeta CDR3 regions were amplified from genomic DNA using the immunoSEQ Assay, a bias-controlled multiplex PCR. The paper's data handling went like this. The number of nucleated cells in each sample was estimated from the amplification of reference gene primers within the assay. To quantify the absolute abundance of each unique TCRbeta CDR3 rearrangement, sequence reads were collapsed and filtered. For each sample, productive Simpson clonality was calculated as the square root of Simpson's diversity index over productive rearrangements. Sourced from immuneACCESS, this table was stored by TCRdb with only in-frame sequences that have V and J called. A share of the clones is absent; for the studies checked, an unresolved V gene accounts for under half, and the remainder has no known explanation. D and trimming were read from the DNA, whereas the V and J calls and clone size are those reported in that table. Present in this sample are around 360,000 clones, 87% of which were seen just once. Clones ranked in the top ten supply over 9.5% of the sample.

The TCR originated in a woman aged 25 to 45 with COVID-19, enrolled during active disease. The chain links TRBV2 with TRBJ2-5; TRBD2 fits 8 bases in the junction. Input material: peripheral blood. The CDR3 region reads CASSESSGSETQYF. The DNA sequence follows: TGTGCCAGCAGTGAGTCGAGCGGGAGCGAGACCCAGTACTTC.